This T cell receptor beta chain emerged from a study of T cell repertoires in cytomegalovirus infection. This CDR3 comprises 14 residues. The ends were cut back, 3 bases at V and 5 bases at J, with 13 bases in the middle. TCRdb re-derived calls from the reads in MiXCR, one entry per CDR3 protein. The sample includes approximately 120,000 distinct CDR3 sequences, about 28% seen only once; the top ten take roughly 81%. The table lists this clonotype with a few counts. Its antigen remains unidentified. The chain recombines TRBV12-3 or TRBV12-4 with TRBJ1-1, with D possibly matching TRBD1 (6 bases). The TCR was taken from a human donor in good health (CMV status not recorded). Some clones in this sample may be carry-over from other donors' samples. The starting material was CD8+ T cells from cultured PBMCs, obtained from culture after CMV antigen stimulation. The CDR3 DNA reads as TGTGCCAGCAGTTTTGGGGGGGCACAAACTGAAGCTTTCTTT. This codes for CASSFGGAQTEAFF.